The TCR beta chain under discussion was sequenced for a study of cytomegalovirus exposure and HLA in healthy donors. On the study more broadly: Of the donors genotyped, approximately 430 in all, about 81% fell in the Caucasian-associated ancestry cluster.

V was clipped by 4 bases and J by 5 bases; unmatched bases: 3. The CDR3 runs to 14 residues. The germline CDR1 and CDR2 sequences are ENHRY and SYGVKD. PCR used 60 Vbeta primers and 13 Jbeta primers. Clones were read by immunoSEQ multiplex PCR, and TCRdb kept only the in-frame ones, dropping some. The sample has some 170,000 clones, less than 80% seen once. All the people who gave samples were healthy bone marrow donors. The chain joins TRBV10-3 to TRBJ2-5; the match to TRBD1 covers 11 bases. Specimen: PBMCs. This receptor was obtained from a man between 40 and 49 years old in good health and CMV-seronegative. This CDR3 reads CAISGTGGSETQYF. CDR3 nucleotide sequence: TGTGCCATCAGTGGGACAGGGGGCTCGGAGACCCAGTACTTC.